The TCR beta chain described here comes from a study of early T cells in non-severe SARS-CoV-2 infection. MiXCR, run by TCRdb on the 5' RACE reads, gives a single entry per CDR3 protein. The sample holds 35,000 to 40,000 distinct CDR3 sequences, approximately 4.6% seen once. The germline V gene encodes CDR1 MNHEY and CDR2 SMNVEV (reference sequence). Trimming took off 5 bases at V and 7 bases at J, with 21 bases between the two ends. The CDR3 consists of 15 residues. This clonotype was counted many times. V usage is TRBV27 and J usage is TRBJ2-7, with D perhaps being TRBD1 or TRBD2 (5 bases each). Sequencing was carried out using whole blood. The clonotype originates from an adult who was a healthcare worker with PCR-confirmed SARS-CoV-2 infection or an uninfected control (not recorded which). CDR3 in DNA: TGTGCCAGCAGTGCCTCCGGGACGCTGCTTGGGGAGCAGTACTTC. This encodes CASSASGTLLGEQYF.